A single sample gave rise to the 17 T cell receptor beta chains below, sequenced in a study of blood T cell repertoires in COVID-19 (dated by TCRdb to 2019 to 2021). Libraries were constructed by the immunoSEQ multiplex PCR assay. TCRdb mirrors the immuneACCESS table, restricted to in-frame sequences. Some clones are absent from its copies; in checked studies, under half trace to an unresolved V gene, and the reason for the others is unknown. Here the sample has about 90,000 clones; over 75% occur a single time. Over 6% of the sample goes to the ten largest clones. Sequencing used peripheral blood. These receptors were obtained from a man aged 65 to 79 with acute or convalescent COVID-19.

The gene calls are TRBV9 and TRBJ2-7; possible D gene TRBD2, 6 bases. Germline CDR1 is SGDLS and CDR2 is YYNGEE. The CDR3 loop spans 16 amino acids. Trimming removed 2 bases at V and 0 bases at J, with 15 bases between. CDR3 nucleotides: TGTGCCAGCAGCGTCGACGGGCTAGCGACCTCCTACGAGCAGTACTTC. It translates to CASSVDGLATSYEQYF.

The genes are TRBV10-2 and TRBJ2-3; perhaps TRBD1 as D (5 bases). CDR3 length: 15 amino acids. The germline V gene encodes CDR1 WSHSY and CDR2 SAAADI. V was pared by 3 bases and J by 5 bases, with 15 bases between. The CDR3 loop reads CASSDTLGARDTQYF. The CDR3 DNA follows: TGCGCCAGCAGTGATACCTTAGGGGCGAGAGATACGCAGTATTTT.

The chain couples TRBV7-3 to TRBJ2-1; a weak D match, TRBD1 (6 bases). CDR3 size: 13 residues. Trimming removed 4 bases at V and 7 bases at J, with 11 bases between. Germline V gene lookup returns CDR1 SGHTA and CDR2 FQGTGA. The CDR3 DNA reads TGTGCCAGCAGCTCATCAGGGGCAAATGAGCAGTTCTTC. As protein: CASSSSGANEQFF.

This clone has more than one count but fewer than ten. V usage is TRBV10-2 and J usage is TRBJ1-2; TRBD1 might be the D (5 bases). CDR1 WSHSY and CDR2 SAAADI come from the germline V gene. Trimming removed 10 bases from V and 5 bases from J, with 20 bases in between. The CDR3 is 14 residues long. The CDR3 spells CATNPIGTEYGYTF. CDR3 nucleotides: TGCGCCACCAACCCCATAGGGACTGAGTATGGCTACACCTTC.

The chain has TRBV29-1 and TRBJ1-2, with D possibly matching TRBD1 (5 bases). The CDR3 is 13 residues long. V was cut by 1 base and J by 7 bases, with 13 bases left in between. Germline V gives CDR1 SQVTM, CDR2 ANQGSEA. CDR3 sequence (DNA): TGCAGCGTTGAAGTTGGAGGGAGGGGTGGCTACACCTTC. Translation: CSVEVGGRGGYTF. Using reference TRBV29-1 and TRBJ1-2 for the parts outside the CDR3, the full variable domain is SAVISQKPSRDICQRGTSLTIQCQVDSQVTMMFWYRQQPGQSLTLIATANQGSEATYESGFVIDKFPISRPNLTFSTLTVSNMSPEDSSIYLCSVEVGGRGGYTFGSGTRLTVV.

The J gene is TRBJ2-6, the V gene TRBV2; TRBD1 aligns across 10 bases. The junction had 6 bases not matched to a gene; V was cut back by 2 bases and J by 2 bases. The germline V gene encodes CDR1 SNHLY and CDR2 FYNNEI. CDR3 size: 18 residues. The CDR3 reads CASSEISGTGAGANVLTF. The CDR3 bases are TGTGCCAGCAGTGAAATATCCGGGACAGGGGCTGGGGCCAACGTCCTGACTTTC.

The chain combines TRBV18 with TRBJ2-5; 10 nucleotides match TRBD1. The germline V gene has CDR1 KGHSH and CDR2 LQKENI. CDR3 length: 16 residues. Unmatched junction bases numbered 8, after V lost 4 bases and J lost 3 bases. Written as DNA, the CDR3 is TGTGCCAGCTCACTTGACAGGGGGCGCGTTGAAGAGACCCAGTACTTC. This gives the protein CASSLDRGRVEETQYF.

This rearrangement joins TRBV9 to TRBJ2-7, with D perhaps TRBD2 (6 bases). CDR3 size: 14 residues. V shed 0 bases and J shed 6 bases, with 13 bases lying between them. Germline V gene sequence: CDR1 SGDLS, CDR2 YYNGEE. DNA for the CDR3: TGTGCCAGCAGCGTAGAAGGAGGGAGAGCCGAGCAGTACTTC. Amino acids: CASSVEGGRAEQYF.

This clone was picked up a small number of times. The CDR3 loop is CASSVGQGTLGYGYTF. The CDR3 bases are TGTGCCAGCAGCGTAGGACAGGGGACTTTGGGCTATGGCTACACCTTC. The rearrangement links TRBV9 to TRBJ1-2, with 8 bases aligning to TRBD1. This CDR3 has 16 residues. CDR1 is SGDLS, CDR2 YYNGEE, per germline. The V and J ends lost 0 bases and 4 bases, in that order; junction bases with no gene match: 8.

The chain links TRBV9 to TRBJ1-3, with no clear D. CDR1 is SGDLS, CDR2 YYNGEE, per germline. CDR3 length: 14 amino acids. Trimming cost V 0 bases and J 1 base, with 5 bases left between them. In DNA, the CDR3 is TGTGCCAGCAGCGTAGGGCAGTCTGGAAACACCATATATTTT. Its translation is CASSVGQSGNTIYF.

The chain links TRBV7-8 to TRBJ2-3, with D possibly being TRBD1 (5 bases). Germline loops: CDR1 SGHVS, CDR2 FQNEAQ. The CDR3 is 13 residues long. V was shortened by 2 bases and J by 5 bases, with 8 bases between the two germline ends. CDR3 loop: CASSLKGLDTQYF. The CDR3 nucleotides read TGTGCCAGCAGCTTAAAGGGGCTAGATACGCAGTATTTT.

This clone was picked up one time. The gene calls are TRBV5-4 and TRBJ2-1, with 7 positions matching TRBD1. Germline V gives CDR1 SGHNT, CDR2 YYREEE (reference sequence). The CDR3 consists of 16 residues. With 4 bases clipped from V and 0 bases from J, the junction kept 7 bases outside the gene matches. The CDR3 sequence: CASSQGQVFSYNEQFF. The CDR3 DNA reads TGTGCCAGCAGCCAAGGACAGGTCTTCTCCTACAATGAGCAGTTCTTC.

The rearrangement uses TRBV9 and TRBJ2-7, with 9 bases matching TRBD2. Trimming removed 4 bases from V and 0 bases from J; junction bases left unmatched: 5. CDR1 SGDLS and CDR2 YYNGEE come from the germline V gene. The CDR3 is 15 residues long. As DNA, the CDR3 is TGTGCCAGCAGCTCTAGCGGGGTGAGCTCCTACGAGCAGTACTTC. Translation gives CASSSSGVSSYEQYF.

The chain links TRBV5-1 to TRBJ2-7; D perhaps matches TRBD2 (6 bases). The CDR3 is 14 amino acids. Trimming removed 4 bases from V and 0 bases from J, with 11 bases in between. The germline V gene encodes CDR1 SGHRS and CDR2 YFSETQ. CDR3 bases: TGCGCCAGCAGCCCCGGGGGTCTCTCCTACGAGCAGTACTTC. This codes for CASSPGGLSYEQYF.

The V call is TRBV13, the J call TRBJ1-1; D ambiguous. V lost 1 base and J lost 1, with 4 bases in between. Germline assignment: CDR1 PRHDT and CDR2 FYEKMQ (reference sequence). CDR3 length equals 13 residues. CDR3 sequence (DNA): TGTGCCAGCAGCTTAGCAGGGAACACTGAAGCTTTCTTT. It yields the protein CASSLAGNTEAFF.

Only one count was recorded for this clone. The rearrangement links TRBV19 to TRBJ1-3, with D uncertain. The V end lost 2 bases, the J end lost 0 bases, and 8 bases lay between the germline ends. The CDR3 length is 15 residues. Germline V lookup: CDR1 LNHDA, CDR2 SQIVND (reference sequence). This chain's CDR3 is CASSISPSSGNTIYF. CDR3 DNA sequence: TGTGCCAGTAGTATATCCCCTTCCTCTGGAAACACCATATATTTT.

The rearrangement joins TRBV24-1 to TRBJ2-5; D perhaps matches TRBD2 (6 bases). This CDR3 comprises 17 residues. The V gene's germline CDR1 is KGHDR and CDR2 SFDVKD. Deletions cut 0 bases from V and 2 bases from J, with 15 bases between. As DNA, the CDR3 is TGTGCCACCAGTGATTTGGGCCCCGGGGGTAGGCAAGAGACCCAGTACTTC. Translation gives CATSDLGPGGRQETQYF.